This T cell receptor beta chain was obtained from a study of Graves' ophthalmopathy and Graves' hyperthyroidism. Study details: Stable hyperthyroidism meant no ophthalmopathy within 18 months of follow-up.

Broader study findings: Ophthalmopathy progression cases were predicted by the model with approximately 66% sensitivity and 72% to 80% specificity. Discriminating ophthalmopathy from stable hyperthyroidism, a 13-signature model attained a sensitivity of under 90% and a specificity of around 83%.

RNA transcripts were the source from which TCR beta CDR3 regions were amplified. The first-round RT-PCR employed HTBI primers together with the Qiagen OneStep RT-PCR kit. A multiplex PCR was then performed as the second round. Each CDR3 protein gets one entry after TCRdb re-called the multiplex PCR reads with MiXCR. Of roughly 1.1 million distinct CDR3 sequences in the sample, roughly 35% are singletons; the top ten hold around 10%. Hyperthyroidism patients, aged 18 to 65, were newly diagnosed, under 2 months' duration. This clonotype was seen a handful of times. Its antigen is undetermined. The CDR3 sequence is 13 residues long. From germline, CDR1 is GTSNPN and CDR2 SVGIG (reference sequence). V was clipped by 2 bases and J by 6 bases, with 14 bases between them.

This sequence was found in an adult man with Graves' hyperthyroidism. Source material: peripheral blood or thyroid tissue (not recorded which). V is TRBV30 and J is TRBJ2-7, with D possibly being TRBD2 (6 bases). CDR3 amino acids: CAWSRRGFREQYF. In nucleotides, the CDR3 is TGTGCCTGGAGTCGTCGGGGGTTTCGCGAGCAGTACTTC.